The T cell receptor beta chain under discussion was sequenced for a study of blood T cell repertoires in COVID-19. Looking at the study overall: Sources were T cells, B-cell-depleted T cells, or PBMCs; the material itself was cDNA or gDNA.

Participants reported their clinical history, and cohort assignment relied on those reports. Symptom resolution, clearance, or two negative PCRs marked donors in Cohort 3 as recovered. Under the authors' procedure: Using reference gene primer amplification, nucleated cell counts were estimated. Some clones are missing from TCRdb's copy, which holds only in-frame ones; the method was immunoSEQ multiplex PCR. The V and J calls and clone size come from that table; D and trimming were worked out from the DNA. The data hold about 400,000 clones, with roughly 87% observed a single time. Sequences were obtained from PBMCs or T cells enriched from blood (not recorded which). The source of this sequence is a woman in her 30s who had recovered from COVID-19.

The CDR3 coding sequence is TGTGCCAGCAGCCAAGTCGGGACTCTCCCTTGGGACACCATATATTTT. This codes for CASSQVGTLPWDTIYF. The V and J genes are TRBV14 and TRBJ1-3, with D possibly matching TRBD1 (5 bases). This CDR3 region has 16 residues. The V end was cut by 1 base, the J end by 8 bases, with 18 bases between. Looked up from germline, CDR1 is SGHDN and CDR2 is FVKESK.